Included here is one T cell receptor (beta chain) sequence, with context. Its antigen remains unidentified. The CDR3 extends over 15 amino acids. The V gene end was trimmed by 3 bases and the J gene end by 3 bases; junction bases not matched to a gene: 3. Germline V CDR1 and CDR2: ENHRY, SYGVKD. The donors were members of the 120-subject validation cohort (separate from the approximately 670-subject first cohort). These data come from a study of cytomegalovirus exposure and HLA in healthy donors. Study information: The 120 or so validation repertoires used a platform that matched the one used for the roughly 650 first-cohort repertoires, as a later analysis reported.

Repertoires were generated with immunoSEQ multiplex PCR, while TCRdb's copy carries only in-frame clones and drops some. The sample lists some 100,000 clones, about 88% seen once, with about 2% in the top ten. Study-wide results and caveats: Many donors carried some public TCRs, although rarity characterized most TCR sequences. Cytomegalovirus association was listed for approximately 150 TCR beta chains.

The chain employs TRBV10-3 and TRBJ1-1, with 11 bases that match TRBD1. The source material was PBMCs. This clonotype was obtained from a young woman in good health and CMV-seronegative. CDR3 bases: TGTGCCATCAGTGACTGGGACAGGGGGTACACTGAAGCTTTCTTT. Encoded protein: CAISDWDRGYTEAFF.